Below, 13 T cell receptor beta chains from the same sample are listed, as sequenced in a study of T cell changes during pregnancy in multiple sclerosis. Assay used: immunoSEQ multiplex PCR; TCRdb lists only in-frame clones, some missing. Seen here are around 38,000 clones, 91% observed once, and the top ten hold 6.1%. Sequencing used CD8+ T cells from peripheral blood mononuclear cells, obtained in the second trimester of pregnancy. The receptors shown here come from a female donor with multiple sclerosis, enrolled in a pregnancy study.

The chain joins TRBV15 to TRBJ1-1; tentatively, D is TRBD1 (5 bases). Trimming cost V 0 bases and J 5 bases, with 7 bases left between them. The CDR3 contains 13 residues. CDR1 LNHNV and CDR2 YYDKDF come from the germline V gene (reference sequence). The CDR3 sequence is CATSRDGGTEAFF. DNA for the CDR3: TGTGCCACCAGCAGAGATGGGGGGACTGAAGCTTTCTTT.

The chain carries TRBV7-6 and TRBJ2-1; 9 nucleotides match TRBD2. The CDR3 covers 18 residues. Germline CDR1 SGHVS, CDR2 FNYEAQ. The ends lost 5 bases at V and 9 bases at J; junction bases unmatched: 20. CDR3 nucleotides: TGTGCCAGCAGCCAGCGGCCTCCGATGATAGCGGGAGTGGTTGAGCAGTTCTTC. This gives the protein CASSQRPPMIAGVVEQFF. The whole variable domain, filled in from reference TRBV7-6 and TRBJ2-1, reads GAGVSQSPRYKVTKRGQDVALRCDPISGHVSLYWYRQALGQGPEFLTYFNYEAQQDKSGLPNDRFSAERPEGSISTLTIQRTEQRDSAMYRCASSQRPPMIAGVVEQFFGPGTRLTVL.

The chain uses TRBV27 and TRBJ2-1, with a tentative D call TRBD2 (6 bases). Between the trimmed V and J ends, which lost 5 bases and 5 bases, there was a span of 16 bases. The CDR3 is 15 residues long. Germline loops: CDR1 MNHEY, CDR2 SMNVEV (reference sequence). The CDR3 DNA is TGTGCCAGCAGTCCGAGCCACCGGGGGAACAATGAGCAGTTCTTC. Amino acids: CASSPSHRGNNEQFF.

The genes are TRBV9 and TRBJ2-3; D might be TRBD2 (7 bases). CDR3 length equals 16 residues. Germline loops: CDR1 SGDLS, CDR2 YYNGEE. V was pared by 5 bases and J by 4 bases, with 20 bases between. CDR3 sequence: CASRPPGGENADTQYF. DNA of the CDR3: TGTGCCAGCAGGCCTCCGGGGGGCGAAAACGCAGATACGCAGTATTTT.

The J gene is TRBJ1-2, the V gene TRBV9; no clear D gene. Germline CDR1 and CDR2: SGDLS and YYNGEE. V was trimmed by 4 bases and J by 4 bases, leaving 20 bases between them. The CDR3 totals 16 residues. CDR3 DNA: TGTGCCAGCAGCCCAGTGAGGTTCGGGTCCCCCTATGGCTACACCTTC. Protein: CASSPVRFGSPYGYTF.

This chain connects TRBV11-2 to TRBJ1-1, with 9 bases aligning to TRBD1. The CDR3 covers 16 residues. Germline V gene data show CDR1 as SGHAT and CDR2 as FQNNGV. V shed 5 bases and J 2 bases; nucleotides not matched to a gene: 9. The CDR3 DNA sequence: TGTGCCAGCAGCACACCCCAGACAGGGGGTAACACTGAAGCTTTCTTT. This gives the protein CASSTPQTGGNTEAFF. Full variable domain (outside the CDR3, taken from reference TRBV11-2 and TRBJ1-1): EAGVAQSPRYKIIEKRQSVAFWCNPISGHATLYWYQQILGQGPKLLIQFQNNGVVDDSQLPKDRFSAERLKGVDSTLKIQPAKLEDSAVYLCASSTPQTGGNTEAFFGQGTRLTVV.

V and J are TRBV7-9 and TRBJ1-2; no definite D call. Germline values: CDR1 SEHNR, CDR2 FQNEAQ (reference sequence). The V end lost 1 base, the J end lost 2 bases, and 11 bases lay between the germline ends. This CDR3 contains 15 residues. CDR3 sequence: CASSLDEGTNYGYTF. The CDR3 coding sequence is TGTGCCAGCAGCTTAGATGAGGGAACCAACTATGGCTACACCTTC.

V is TRBV10-3 and J is TRBJ2-4; possible D gene TRBD2, 6 bases. Germline CDR1 is ENHRY and CDR2 is SYGVKD. The CDR3 has 18 residues. Trimming took off 8 bases at V and 0 bases at J, with 23 bases between the two ends. The CDR3 loop is CAIRERVRGILAKNIQYF. CDR3 nucleotide sequence: TGTGCCATCCGGGAGAGGGTGCGAGGGATACTAGCCAAAAACATTCAGTACTTC.

The chain uses TRBV19 and TRBJ2-7, with TRBD2 identical over 15 bases. The CDR3 is 13 residues long. J lost 6 bases, V lost 10 bases, and 4 bases had no gene match. Per the germline V gene, CDR1 is LNHDA and CDR2 is SQIVND (reference sequence). The CDR3 sequence: CATSGLAGGEQYF. In DNA form, the CDR3 reads TGTGCCACCTCGGGACTAGCGGGAGGCGAGCAGTACTTC.

This chain connects TRBV5-4 to TRBJ1-1, with D perhaps TRBD1 (5 bases). Germline CDR1 is SGHNT and CDR2 is YYREEE (reference sequence). The ends were cut back, 4 bases at V and 1 base at J, with 11 bases in the middle. The CDR3 is 14 amino acids. The CDR3 DNA reads TGTGCCAGCAGCCAGGGTGGGGAGAACACTGAAGCTTTCTTT. It yields the protein CASSQGGENTEAFF.

The CDR3 reads CASSLPLAGVQSYEQYF. The DNA for the CDR3 is TGTGCCAGCAGCTTGCCACTAGCGGGAGTTCAGTCCTACGAGCAGTACTTC. V gene TRBV5-4 combines with J gene TRBJ2-7; TRBD2 matches at 11 bases. The CDR3 runs to 17 residues. Unmatched junction bases numbered 7, after V lost 1 base and J lost 1 base. In germline, CDR1 is SGHNT, CDR2 YYREEE (reference sequence).

The chain uses TRBV19 and TRBJ1-5, with D unclear. V lost 6 bases to trimming and J lost 0 bases, with 12 bases between them. Germline V CDR1 and CDR2: LNHDA, SQIVND (reference sequence). The CDR3 loop spans 15 amino acids. Written as DNA, the CDR3 is TGTGCCAGTAGCGGGGTCGCATATAGCAATCAGCCCCAGCATTTT. Encoded protein: CASSGVAYSNQPQHF.

The chain links TRBV5-1 to TRBJ1-1; D is perhaps TRBD1 (6 bases). The CDR3 is 15 amino acids. V lost 1 base and J 4 bases, leaving 14 bases between the germline ends. Germline lookup yields CDR1 SGHRS and CDR2 YFSETQ. The CDR3 DNA reads TGCGCCAGCAGCTTGAATTCAGGGGTGCGCACTGAAGCTTTCTTT. It encodes CASSLNSGVRTEAFF.